Below, one T cell receptor beta chain is given with its context. The CDR3 runs 13 residues. Germline V CDR1 and CDR2: SGHNT, YYREEE (reference sequence). Trimming took 7 bases from V and 2 from J; bases not matched to a gene: 2. These data are taken from a study of blood T cell repertoires in COVID-19. Study context: Collection of acute and convalescent COVID-19 samples took place in the United States, Italy and Spain. T cells, B-cell-depleted T cells, or PBMCs provided the cDNA or gDNA that served as material.

Authors' methods: Amplification of reference gene primers was used by the study to estimate nucleated cell counts. The repertoire was sequenced with immunoSEQ multiplex PCR; TCRdb's copy has only in-frame clones and lacks some. That table is the source of V, J and clone size, and D and trimming were worked out from the DNA. The table includes more than 95,000 clones, about 91% detected once. This clonotype originated in a human donor in a cohort sampled during active COVID-19. The rearrangement links TRBV5-4 to TRBJ2-7; 11 nucleotides align to TRBD2. The sequencing input was peripheral blood. The CDR3 DNA is TGTGCCAGCCGACTAGCGGGGACCTACGAGCAGTACTTC. This translates into CASRLAGTYEQYF. The variable domain in full, completed from reference TRBV5-4 and TRBJ2-7, reads ETGVTQSPTHLIKTRGQQVTLRCSSQSGHNTVSWYQQALGQGPQFIFQYYREEENGRGNFPPRFSGLQFPNYSSELNVNALELDDSALYLCASRLAGTYEQYFGPGTRLTVT.